This T cell receptor (beta chain) emerged from a study of CD8 T cells in ankylosing spondylitis. Overall study results and limits: Significantly higher representation of disease-linked clones was reported for matched ankylosing spondylitis synovial fluid. Relatively scarce in peripheral blood, disease-linked clones were CD8+. Among TCR beta sequences, a motif of eight highly homologous variants appeared characteristic of ankylosing spondylitis blood.

Making use of molecular barcodes, quantitative 5'-RACE generated TCR beta libraries. TCRdb re-analysed the 5' RACE reads in MiXCR, keeping a single row per CDR3 protein. The sample includes some 350,000 distinct CDR3 sequences, approximately 14% of them seen just once. Only a few counts were recorded for this clonotype. Its antigen is not known. Losses at the gene ends were 4 bases for V and 5 bases for J; bases not matched to a gene: 3. CDR1 is ENHRY and CDR2 is SYGVKD in the germline V gene. The CDR3 is made up of 14 amino acids. This sequence joins TRBV10-3 and TRBJ1-1, with 11 bases fitting TRBD1. This clonotype was obtained from a male donor with ankylosing spondylitis or in good health (not recorded which). Sequenced sample: blood, either unsorted or a sorted T cell fraction (not recorded which). The CDR3 DNA sequence: TGTGCCATCAGTGTTGGACAGGGGGCAACTGAAGCTTTCTTT. Residues: CAISVGQGATEAFF.